This T cell receptor beta chain appears in the sequencing data of a study of T cells in Graves' hyperthyroidism and ophthalmopathy. Findings and caveats of the study: Among thyroid clonotypes expanded above 0.001, most also appeared in blood.

To note about this clonotype: What it binds is not known.

RNA transcripts were the template for amplifying TCR beta CDR3 regions. RT-PCR in the first round (using the HTBI primer set) targeted the TCR CDR3. TCRdb fed the multiplex PCR reads into MiXCR, producing one record per CDR3 protein. This table has roughly 40,000 distinct CDR3 sequences, 40% to 60% appearing once. The cohort's ophthalmopathy patients, a group with duration under 3 months, had a Clinical Activity Score of at least 3 and a NOSPECS grade of at least 4. This CDR3 is 14 amino acids long. V was pared by 7 bases and J by 4 bases, with 16 bases between. Looked up from germline, CDR1 is LNHDA and CDR2 is SQIVND (reference sequence).

Specimen: blood. The chain is built from TRBV19 and TRBJ1-1; perhaps TRBD1 as D (6 bases). This receptor was obtained from a man in his forties with Graves' ophthalmopathy. The DNA for the CDR3 is TGTGCCAGTAAGAGGAGCGGGGGCGGCACTGAAGCTTTCTTT. As protein: CASKRSGGGTEAFF.